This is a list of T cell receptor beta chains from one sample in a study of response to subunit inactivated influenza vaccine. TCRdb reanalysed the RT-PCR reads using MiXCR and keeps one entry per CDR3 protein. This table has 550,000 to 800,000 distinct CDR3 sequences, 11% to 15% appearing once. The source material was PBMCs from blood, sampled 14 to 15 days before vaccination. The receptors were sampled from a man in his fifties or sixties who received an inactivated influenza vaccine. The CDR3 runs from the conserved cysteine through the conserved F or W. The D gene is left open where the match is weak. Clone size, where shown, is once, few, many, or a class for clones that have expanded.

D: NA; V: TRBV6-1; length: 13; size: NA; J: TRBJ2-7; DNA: TGTGCCAGCAGTGAAGTATCTCGTGGCGAGCAGTACTTC; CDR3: CASSEVSRGEQYF
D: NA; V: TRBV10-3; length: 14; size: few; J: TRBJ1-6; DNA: TGTGCCATCAGTGGGACGGGACTTAATTCACCCCTCCACTTT; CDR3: CAISGTGLNSPLHF
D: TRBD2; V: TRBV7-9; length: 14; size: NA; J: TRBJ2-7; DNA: TGTGCCAGCAGCCTCGGGACTACCATCTACGAGCAGTACTTC; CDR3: CASSLGTTIYEQYF
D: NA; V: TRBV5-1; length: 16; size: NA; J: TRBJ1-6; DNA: TGCGCCAGCAGCTTGGATCGCAGGGTGCGTAATTCACCCCTCCACTTT; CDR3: CASSLDRRVRNSPLHF
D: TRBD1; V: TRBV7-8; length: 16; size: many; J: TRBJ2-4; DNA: TGTGCCAGCAGCTTAAGGACAGGGGACGACAAAAACATTCAGTACTTC; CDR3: CASSLRTGDDKNIQYF
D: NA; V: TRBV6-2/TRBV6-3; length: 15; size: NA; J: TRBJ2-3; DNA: TGTGCCAGCAGTTACACCCCCGCCCGAACAGATACGCAGTATTTT; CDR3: CASSYTPARTDTQYF
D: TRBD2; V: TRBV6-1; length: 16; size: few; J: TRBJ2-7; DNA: TGTGCCAGCAGTGGGGGACTAGCGGTGTTTTCCTACGAGCAGTACTTC; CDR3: CASSGGLAVFSYEQYF
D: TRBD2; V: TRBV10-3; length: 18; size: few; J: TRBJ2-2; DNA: TGTGCCATCAGTGAGTCGATAGCGGGTCCGACGAACACCGGGGAGCTGTTTTTT; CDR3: CAISESIAGPTNTGELFF
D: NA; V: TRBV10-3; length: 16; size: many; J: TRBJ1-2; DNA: TGTGCCATCAGTGAGGATTTCGGAGGGTCATCATATGGCTACACCTTC; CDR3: CAISEDFGGSSYGYTF
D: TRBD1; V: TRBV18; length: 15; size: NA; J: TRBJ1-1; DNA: TGTGCCAGCTCACCGGGACAGGTAGAGAACACTGAAGCTTTCTTT; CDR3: CASSPGQVENTEAFF
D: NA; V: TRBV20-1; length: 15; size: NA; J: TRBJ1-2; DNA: TGCTTTGCTAGAGATGCAGGATTAGCTAACTATGGCTACACCTTC; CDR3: CFARDAGLANYGYTF
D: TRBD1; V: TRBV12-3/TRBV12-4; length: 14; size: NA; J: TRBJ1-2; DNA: TGTGCCAGCAGCCTCGGGACAGGCCGACGGGGCTACACCTTC; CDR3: CASSLGTGRRGYTF
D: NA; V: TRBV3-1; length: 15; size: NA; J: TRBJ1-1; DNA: TGTGCCAGCAGCCAAGGACTTGGGCAGGGGCCTGAAGCTTTCTTT; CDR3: CASSQGLGQGPEAFF
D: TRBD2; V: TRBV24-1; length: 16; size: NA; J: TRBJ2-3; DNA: TGTGCCACCAGAAGACTAGCGGGGGGTCCCACAGATACGCAGTATTTT; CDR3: CATRRLAGGPTDTQYF
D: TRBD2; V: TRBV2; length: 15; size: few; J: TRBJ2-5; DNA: TGTGCCAGCAGTGAAGGACTAGCGGGGCAAGAGACCCAGTACTTC; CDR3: CASSEGLAGQETQYF
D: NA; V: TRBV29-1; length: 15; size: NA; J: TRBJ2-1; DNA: TGCAGCGTTGAAGGGGGCGGGGAGAGAGACAATGAGCAGTTCTTC; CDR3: CSVEGGGERDNEQFF
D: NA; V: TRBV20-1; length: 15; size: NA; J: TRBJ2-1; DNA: TGCAGTGCCCCGAGACAGGCCTGGGTCTACAATGAGCAGTTCTTC; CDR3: CSAPRQAWVYNEQFF
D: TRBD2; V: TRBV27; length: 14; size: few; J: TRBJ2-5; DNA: TGTGCCAGCAGTTTTACGGGAGGCTACGAGACCCAGTACTTC; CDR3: CASSFTGGYETQYF
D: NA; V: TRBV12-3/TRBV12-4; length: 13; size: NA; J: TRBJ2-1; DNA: TGTGCCAGCGCTAGCGTCTCCTACAATGAGCAGTTCTTC; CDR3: CASASVSYNEQFF
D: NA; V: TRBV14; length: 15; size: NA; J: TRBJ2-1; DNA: TGTGCCAGCAGCCCTCCTCCCTCCTGGAACAATGAGCAGTTCTTC; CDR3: CASSPPPSWNNEQFF
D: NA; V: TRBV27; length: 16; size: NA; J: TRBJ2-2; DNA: TGTGCCAGCAGTTTTCTTGGACGGGAGAACACCGGGGAGCTGTTTTTT; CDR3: CASSFLGRENTGELFF
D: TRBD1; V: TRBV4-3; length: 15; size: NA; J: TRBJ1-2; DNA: TGCGCCAGCAGCCTCGGGACAGGCCTTAACTATGGCTACACCTTC; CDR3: CASSLGTGLNYGYTF
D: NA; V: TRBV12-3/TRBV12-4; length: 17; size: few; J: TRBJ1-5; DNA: TGTGCCAGCAGTTTGAACAGGGCAGGTGGGCCGTATCTGCCCCAGCATTTT; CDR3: CASSLNRAGGPYLPQHF
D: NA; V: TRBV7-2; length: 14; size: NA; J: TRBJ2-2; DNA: TGTGCCAGCAGCTTCGGCAGGTCCACCGGGGAGCTGTTTTTT; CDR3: CASSFGRSTGELFF
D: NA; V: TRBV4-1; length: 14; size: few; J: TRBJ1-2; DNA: TGCGCCAGCAGCCAAGATCTCTCGTCCTATGGCTACACCTTC; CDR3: CASSQDLSSYGYTF
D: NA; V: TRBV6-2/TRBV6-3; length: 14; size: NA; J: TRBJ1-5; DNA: TGTGCCAGCAGTCTAGTGGACAGATATCAGCCCCAGCATTTT; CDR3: CASSLVDRYQPQHF
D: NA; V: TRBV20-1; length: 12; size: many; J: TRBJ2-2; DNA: TGCAGTGCTAGCAGGAACACCGGGGAGCTGTTTTTT; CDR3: CSASRNTGELFF
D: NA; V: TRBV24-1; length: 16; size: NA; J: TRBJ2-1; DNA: TGTGCCACCAGTGATTCGGGCTCCTATTCTTACAATGAGCAGTTCTTC; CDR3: CATSDSGSYSYNEQFF
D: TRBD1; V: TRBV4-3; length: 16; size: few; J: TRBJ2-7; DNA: TGCGCCAGCAGCCAGGAAAGGACAGGGGGCTTCGGTGAGCAGTACTTC; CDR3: CASSQERTGGFGEQYF
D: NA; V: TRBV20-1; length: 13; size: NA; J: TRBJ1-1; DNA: TGCAGTGCTAGCTCTATTGCAAACACTGAAGCCTTCTTT; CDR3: CSASSIANTEAFF
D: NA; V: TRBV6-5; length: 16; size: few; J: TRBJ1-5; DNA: TGTGCCAGCAGTTACTCGGAGAGGGGAAGCAATCAGCCCCAGCATTTT; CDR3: CASSYSERGSNQPQHF